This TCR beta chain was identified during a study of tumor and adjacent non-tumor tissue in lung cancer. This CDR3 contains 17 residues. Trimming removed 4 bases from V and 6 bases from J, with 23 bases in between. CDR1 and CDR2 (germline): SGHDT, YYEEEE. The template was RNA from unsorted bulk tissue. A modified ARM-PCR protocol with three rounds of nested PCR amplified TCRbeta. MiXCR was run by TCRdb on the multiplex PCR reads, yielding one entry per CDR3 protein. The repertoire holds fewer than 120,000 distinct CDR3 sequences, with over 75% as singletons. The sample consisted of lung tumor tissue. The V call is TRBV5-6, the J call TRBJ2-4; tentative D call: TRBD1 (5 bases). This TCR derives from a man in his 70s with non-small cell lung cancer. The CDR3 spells CASSATWTRVVRNIQYF. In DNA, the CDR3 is TGTGCCAGCAGCGCTACCTGGACAAGGGTCGTTAGAAACATTCAGTACTTC. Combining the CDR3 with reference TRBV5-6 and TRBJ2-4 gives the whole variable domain DAGVTQSPTHLIKTRGQQVTLRCSPKSGHDTVSWYQQALGQGPQFIFQYYEEEERQRGNFPDRFSGHQFPNYSSELNVNALLLGDSALYLCASSATWTRVVRNIQYFGAGTRLSVL.